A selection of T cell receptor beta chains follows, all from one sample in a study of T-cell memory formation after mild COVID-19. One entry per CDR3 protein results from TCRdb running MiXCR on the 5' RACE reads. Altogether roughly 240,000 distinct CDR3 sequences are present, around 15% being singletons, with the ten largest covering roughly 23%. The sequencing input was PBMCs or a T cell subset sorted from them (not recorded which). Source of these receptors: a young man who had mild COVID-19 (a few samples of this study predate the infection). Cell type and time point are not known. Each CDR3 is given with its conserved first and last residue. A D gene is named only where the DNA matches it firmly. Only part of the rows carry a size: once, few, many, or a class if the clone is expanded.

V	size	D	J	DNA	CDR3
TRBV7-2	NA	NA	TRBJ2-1	TGTGCCAGCAGCTTAGAGTTCGGCTGGAATGAGCAGTTCTTC	CASSLEFGWNEQFF
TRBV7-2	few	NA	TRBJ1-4	TGTGCCAGCAGCTATTCCAGAAATGAAAAACTGTTTTTT	CASSYSRNEKLFF
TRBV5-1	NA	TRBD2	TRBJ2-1	TGCGCCAGCAATCCTAGCGGGGCATACAATGAGCAGTTCTTC	CASNPSGAYNEQFF
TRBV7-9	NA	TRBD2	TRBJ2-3	TGTGCCAGCAGCTTGCGACTAGCGGGGGGTAGCACAGATACGCAGTATTTT	CASSLRLAGGSTDTQYF
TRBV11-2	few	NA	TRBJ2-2	TGTGCCAGCAGCTTAGTGCAGGGCCCGAACACCGGGGAGCTGTTTTTT	CASSLVQGPNTGELFF
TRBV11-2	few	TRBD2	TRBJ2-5	TGTGCCAGCAGCCCAACGACTAGCGGGGCGTGGGAGACCCAGTACTTC	CASSPTTSGAWETQYF
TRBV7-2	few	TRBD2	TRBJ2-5	TGTGCCAGCAGCCACGGACTAGCGGGGGACCAAGAGACCCAGTACTTC	CASSHGLAGDQETQYF
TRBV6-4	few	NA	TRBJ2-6	TGTGCCAGCAGTGACCGCGAGGGGGCCAACGTCCTGACTTTC	CASSDREGANVLTF
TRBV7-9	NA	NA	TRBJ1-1	TGTGCCAGCGGTCCTGAGACAGGTTATACTGGCACTGAAGCTTTCTTT	CASGPETGYTGTEAFF
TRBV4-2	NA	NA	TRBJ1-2	TGTGCCAGCAGCCAAGATAGAGCAGAGGGTGGCTATGGCTACACCTTC	CASSQDRAEGGYGYTF
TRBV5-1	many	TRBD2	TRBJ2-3	TGCGCCAGCAGCTTGGGGCAGCGGGGGAAAGATACGCAGTATTTT	CASSLGQRGKDTQYF
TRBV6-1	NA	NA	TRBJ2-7	TGTGCCAGCAGTGGGGGACGTACGGGGTTCTACGAGCAGTACTTC	CASSGGRTGFYEQYF
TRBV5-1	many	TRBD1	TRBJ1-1	TGCGCCAGCAGGCCCGGGACAGGGACATATTACACTGAAGCTTTCTTT	CASRPGTGTYYTEAFF
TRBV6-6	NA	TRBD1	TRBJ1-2	TGTGCCAGCAGCGTTCACCGGGACAGGGAAGATGGCTACACCTTC	CASSVHRDREDGYTF
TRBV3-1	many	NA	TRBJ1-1	TGTGCCAGCAGCCCCCGGGGCAGGAGGGCTTTCTTT	CASSPRGRRAFF
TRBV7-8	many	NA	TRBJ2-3	TGTGCCAGCAGCTTACAGGGCACAGATACGCAGTATTTT	CASSLQGTDTQYF
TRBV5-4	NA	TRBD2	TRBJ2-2	TGTGCCAGCAGAGAGGGGACTAGCTCGGCCGGGGAGCTGTTTTTT	CASREGTSSAGELFF
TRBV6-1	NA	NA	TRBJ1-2	TGTGCCAGCAGTGAATTTCAGGGTCACTATGGCTACACCTTC	CASSEFQGHYGYTF
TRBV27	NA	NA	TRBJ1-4	TGTGCCTCCTGTCGGACGGGTAATGAAAAACTGTTTTTT	CASCRTGNEKLFF
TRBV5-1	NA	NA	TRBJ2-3	TGCGCCAGCAGCGATTCACAGGGAACAGATACGCAGTATTTT	CASSDSQGTDTQYF
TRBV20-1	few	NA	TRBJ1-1	TGCAGTGCTAGTCGAGGCATGAACACTGAAGCTTTCTTT	CSASRGMNTEAFF
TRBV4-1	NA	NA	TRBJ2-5	TGCGCCAGCAGCCATAATAGAGGGCCCCAAGAGACCCAGTACTTC	CASSHNRGPQETQYF
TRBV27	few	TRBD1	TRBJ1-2	TGTGCCACCGCAGACAGGGGGCAATATGGCTACACCTTC	CATADRGQYGYTF
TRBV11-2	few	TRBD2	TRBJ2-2	TGTGCCAGCAGCTTAGGTTCGCTAGCGGGGTACACCGGGGAGCTGTTTTTT	CASSLGSLAGYTGELFF
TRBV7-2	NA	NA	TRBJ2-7	TGTGCCAGCAGCTTAGTGGGGGAACACATCTACGAGCAGTACTTC	CASSLVGEHIYEQYF
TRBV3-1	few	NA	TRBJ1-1	TGTGCCAGCAGCCAAGGACAGATGAACACTGAAGCTTTCTTT	CASSQGQMNTEAFF
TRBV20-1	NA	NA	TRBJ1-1	TGCAGTGCTAGAGTCCCGCAGGGGAACACTGAAGCTTTCTTT	CSARVPQGNTEAFF
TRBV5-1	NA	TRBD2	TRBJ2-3	TGCGCCAGCAGCCCGAAATTAGCGGGGGGGCCCACAGATACGCAGTATTTT	CASSPKLAGGPTDTQYF
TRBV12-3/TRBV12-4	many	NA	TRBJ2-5	TGTGCCAGCAGTGACTACGAGACCCAGTACTTC	CASSDYETQYF
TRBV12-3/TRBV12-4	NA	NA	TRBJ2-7	TGTGCCAGCAGTTGGGCATCCTCCTACGAGCAGTACTTC	CASSWASSYEQYF
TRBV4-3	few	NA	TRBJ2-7	TGCGCCAGCAGCCACGGGCAGGGAGGCGAGCAGTACTTC	CASSHGQGGEQYF
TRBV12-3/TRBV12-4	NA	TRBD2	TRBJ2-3	TGTGCCAGCAGTGACAGGGGTAGGATTAGCGGGGGGAGCACAGATACGCAGTATTTT	CASSDRGRISGGSTDTQYF
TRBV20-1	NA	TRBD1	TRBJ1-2	TGCAGTGCACGTACAGGGGAGACTAACTATGGCTACACCTTC	CSARTGETNYGYTF
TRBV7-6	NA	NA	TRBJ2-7	TGTGCCAGCAGCTTAAATAGGGGAGACTACGAGCAGTACTTC	CASSLNRGDYEQYF
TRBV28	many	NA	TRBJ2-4	NA	CASSSSGQGHIQYF
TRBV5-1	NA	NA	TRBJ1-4	TGCGCCAGCAGCTCTATAGGCACCAGGGATGAAAAACTGTTTTTT	CASSSIGTRDEKLFF
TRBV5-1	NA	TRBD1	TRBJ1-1	TGCGCCAGCAGCTCCACCCGCATTGCCCCGGGACAGGTTCCTATGAACACTGAAGCTTTCTTT	CASSSTRIAPGQVPMNTEAFF
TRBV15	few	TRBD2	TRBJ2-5	TGTGCCACCAGCAGAGAAACGAGCGGGGCGACGTTTGGGACCCAGTACTTC	CATSRETSGATFGTQYF
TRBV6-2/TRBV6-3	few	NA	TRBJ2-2	TGTGCCAGCAAGAACGTGACTCGTTCGAACACCGGGGAGCTGTTTTTT	CASKNVTRSNTGELFF
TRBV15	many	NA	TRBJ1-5	TGTAGCAATCAGCCCCAGCATTTT	CSNQPQHF
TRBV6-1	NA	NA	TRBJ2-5	TGTGCCAGCAGTGCCCCCAGGAGTCCGGAGACCCAGTACTTC	CASSAPRSPETQYF
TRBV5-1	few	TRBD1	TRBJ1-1	TGCGCCAGCAGGAGAGACAGGGAAAACACTGAAGCTTTCTTT	CASRRDRENTEAFF
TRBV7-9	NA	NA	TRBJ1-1	TGTGCCAGCAGCTTCCAAGAGGGGATGAACACTGAAGCTTTCTTT	CASSFQEGMNTEAFF
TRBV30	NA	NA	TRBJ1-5	TGTGCCTGGAGTTTAGGGGTGCGACAGCCCCAGCATTTT	CAWSLGVRQPQHF
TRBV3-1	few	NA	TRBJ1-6	TGTGCCAGCAGCTACGGGATCTACAATTCACCCCTCCACTTT	CASSYGIYNSPLHF
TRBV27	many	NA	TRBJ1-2	TGTGCCAGCAGTTTACAAGCGCGGGGCCCGGAGGGCTACACCTTC	CASSLQARGPEGYTF
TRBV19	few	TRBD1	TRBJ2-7	TGTGCCAGTAGGGGGACAGGGAAGACCTACGAGCAGTACTTC	CASRGTGKTYEQYF
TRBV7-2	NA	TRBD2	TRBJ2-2	TGTGCCAGCAGCCTTAGCGGGGGGGTTACCGGGGAGCTGTTTTTT	CASSLSGGVTGELFF
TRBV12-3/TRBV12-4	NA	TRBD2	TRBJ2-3	TGTGCCAGCAGTCTACTAGCGGGGGGGCCGTCCGGCACAGATACGCAGTATTTT	CASSLLAGGPSGTDTQYF
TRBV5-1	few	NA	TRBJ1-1	TGCGCCAGCAGCCCCGAGGGGGGAATGAACACTGAAGCTTTCTTT	CASSPEGGMNTEAFF
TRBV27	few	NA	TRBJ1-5	TGTGCCACCGGGATCAGGGATCAGCCCCAGCATTTT	CATGIRDQPQHF
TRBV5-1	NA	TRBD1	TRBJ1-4	TGCGCCAGCAGCGCGGACAGGATGAATGAAAAACTGTTTTTT	CASSADRMNEKLFF
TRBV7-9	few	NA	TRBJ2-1	TGTGCCAGCAGCTTAGATCCCCGGGAGCAGTTCTTC	CASSLDPREQFF
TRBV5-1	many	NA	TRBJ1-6	TGCGCCAGCAGCCTTGTGGGGGTTGATTCACCCCTCCACTTT	CASSLVGVDSPLHF
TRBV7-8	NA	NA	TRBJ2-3	TGTGCCAGCAGCTTTAGGGGGACCGACCGCGCGCAGTATTTT	CASSFRGTDRAQYF
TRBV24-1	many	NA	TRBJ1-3	TGTGCCACCAGTGAGGGAACGACAGGACGCTCTGGAAACACCATATATTTT	CATSEGTTGRSGNTIYF